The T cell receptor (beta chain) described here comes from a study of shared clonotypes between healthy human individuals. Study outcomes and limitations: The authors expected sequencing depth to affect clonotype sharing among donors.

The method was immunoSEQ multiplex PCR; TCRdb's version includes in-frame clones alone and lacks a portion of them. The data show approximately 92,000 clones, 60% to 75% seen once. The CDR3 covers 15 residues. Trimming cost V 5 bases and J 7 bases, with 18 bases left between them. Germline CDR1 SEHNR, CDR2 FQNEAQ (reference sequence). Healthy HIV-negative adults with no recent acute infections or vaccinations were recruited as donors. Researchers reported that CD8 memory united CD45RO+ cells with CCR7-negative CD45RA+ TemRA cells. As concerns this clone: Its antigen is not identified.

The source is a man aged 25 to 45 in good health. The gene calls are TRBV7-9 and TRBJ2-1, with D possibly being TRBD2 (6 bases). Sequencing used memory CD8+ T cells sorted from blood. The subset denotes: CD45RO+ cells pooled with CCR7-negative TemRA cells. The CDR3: CASSLWGEEVNEQFF. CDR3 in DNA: TGTGCCAGCAGCCTTTGGGGGGAGGAAGTGAATGAGCAGTTCTTC.